This entry lists 11 T cell receptor beta chains sequenced from one sample in a study of blood T cells in healthy people across ages. Sample-barcoded 5' priming and a J-beta primer mix drove a second PCR of 7 to 11 cycles. Using its own MiXCR run on the 5' RACE reads, TCRdb lists one record per CDR3 protein. In the table there are about 750,000 distinct CDR3 sequences, about 55% of which are singletons. Source material: blood. The receptor set was obtained from a man aged 80 or over in good health.

The chain uses TRBV7-6 and TRBJ2-5; the D gene could be TRBD1 or TRBD2 (5 bases each). Germline V gene sequence: CDR1 SGHVS, CDR2 FNYEAQ. CDR3 length: 13 amino acids. Trimming shortened V by 5 bases and J by 6 bases, and 13 bases separated the two germline ends. The CDR3 sequence: CASSRDQAKTQYF. In DNA, the CDR3 is TGTGCCAGCAGCCGGGACCAGGCGAAGACCCAGTACTTC. Complete variable domain (other parts from reference TRBV7-6 and TRBJ2-5): GAGVSQSPRYKVTKRGQDVALRCDPISGHVSLYWYRQALGQGPEFLTYFNYEAQQDKSGLPNDRFSAERPEGSISTLTIQRTEQRDSAMYRCASSRDQAKTQYFGPGTRLLVL.

The V and J genes are TRBV28 and TRBJ1-1; no firm D call. CDR3 length: 15 amino acids. The germline gives CDR1 MDHEN, CDR2 SYDVKM. Trimming removed 4 bases from V and 1 base from J, with 13 bases in between. The CDR3 reads CASSSLGTPNTEAFF. CDR3 DNA sequence: TGTGCCAGCAGTTCCCTCGGCACTCCGAACACTGAAGCTTTCTTT.

The genes are TRBV11-2 and TRBJ2-5; maybe TRBD2 (6 bases). Germline V gives CDR1 SGHAT, CDR2 FQNNGV. The CDR3 length is 15 residues. The V and J ends lost 0 bases and 4 bases respectively, with 12 bases between them. CDR3 sequence reads: CASSLDSRGGETQYF. The CDR3 region has the DNA TGTGCCAGCAGCTTAGATTCAAGGGGAGGAGAGACCCAGTACTTC.

The chain is built from TRBV6-5 and TRBJ1-1, with no clear D. Trimming took 1 base from V and 1 from J, leaving 7 bases between them. From germline, CDR1 is MNHEY and CDR2 SVGAGI. The CDR3 totals 14 residues. CDR3 sequence reads: CASSYFSENTEAFF. CDR3 in DNA: TGTGCCAGCAGTTACTTCTCAGAGAACACTGAAGCTTTCTTT.

This rearrangement joins TRBV18 to TRBJ1-2, with 9 nucleotides matching TRBD1. Unmatched junction bases numbered 3, after V lost 0 bases and J lost 4 bases. Germline V gene data show CDR1 as KGHSH and CDR2 as LQKENI. The CDR3 runs 15 residues. The CDR3 DNA reads as TGTGCCAGCTCACCACCGGACAGGGGCAGCTATGGCTACACCTTC. This gives the protein CASSPPDRGSYGYTF.

The chain recombines TRBV7-2 with TRBJ1-5, with D maybe TRBD1 (5 bases). The CDR3 contains 15 residues. Between the trimmed V and J ends, which lost 4 bases and 0 bases, there was a span of 10 bases. Germline V lookup: CDR1 SGHTA, CDR2 FQGNSA. The CDR3: CASSSGGYSNQPQHF. CDR3 in DNA: TGTGCCAGCAGCTCGGGGGGGTATAGCAATCAGCCCCAGCATTTT.

The chain is built from TRBV20-1 and TRBJ2-5; 7 nucleotides line up with TRBD2. This CDR3 comprises 11 residues. Germline lookup yields CDR1 DFQATT and CDR2 SNEGSKA (reference sequence). The V gene end was trimmed by 6 bases and the J gene end by 3 bases; junction bases not matched to a gene: 1. The CDR3 spells CSALAEETQYF. The CDR3 DNA sequence: TGCAGTGCGCTAGCGGAAGAGACCCAGTACTTC.

CDR3 sequence: CASRGLAGEQYF. DNA for the CDR3: TGTGCCAGCAGGGGACTAGCGGGTGAGCAGTACTTC. This rearrangement joins TRBV6-5 to TRBJ2-7; TRBD2 matches 12 bases. CDR1 MNHEY and CDR2 SVGAGI come from the germline V gene. V gave up 6 bases and J gave up 7 bases; unmatched junction bases: 1. This CDR3 region has 12 residues.

This clonotype was detected once. J is TRBJ2-1 and V is TRBV27; 8 bases match TRBD2. Trimming removed 2 bases from V and 7 bases from J; junction bases left unmatched: 10. The CDR3 loop spans 16 amino acids. The germline V gene has CDR1 MNHEY and CDR2 SMNVEV (reference sequence). The CDR3 nucleotides are TGTGCCAGCAGTTTACGGCCTAGCGGGTTGATGAATGAGCAGTTCTTC. It codes for CASSLRPSGLMNEQFF.

The chain uses TRBV6-5 and TRBJ1-2; 9 bases are a match to TRBD1. This CDR3 comprises 19 residues. Germline V gene data show CDR1 as MNHEY and CDR2 as SVGAGI. Trimming at V came to 6 bases and at J to 7 bases, leaving 24 bases not matched to a gene. The CDR3, as DNA: TGTGCCAGCAGCTACCGACATTCCGGGACAGGGAGATCACTGGCTGGCTACACCTTC. This translates into CASSYRHSGTGRSLAGYTF.

The rearrangement uses TRBV27 and TRBJ1-2; TRBD1 matches 9 bases. Germline-derived CDR1 and CDR2 are MNHEY and SMNVEV (reference sequence). After removal of 5 bases from V and 6 bases from J, the junction contained 7 bases not matched to a gene. This CDR3 contains 14 residues. The CDR3 DNA reads as TGTGCCAGCAGTCACGGACAGGGGAGCCATGGCTACACCTTC. Its protein is CASSHGQGSHGYTF.